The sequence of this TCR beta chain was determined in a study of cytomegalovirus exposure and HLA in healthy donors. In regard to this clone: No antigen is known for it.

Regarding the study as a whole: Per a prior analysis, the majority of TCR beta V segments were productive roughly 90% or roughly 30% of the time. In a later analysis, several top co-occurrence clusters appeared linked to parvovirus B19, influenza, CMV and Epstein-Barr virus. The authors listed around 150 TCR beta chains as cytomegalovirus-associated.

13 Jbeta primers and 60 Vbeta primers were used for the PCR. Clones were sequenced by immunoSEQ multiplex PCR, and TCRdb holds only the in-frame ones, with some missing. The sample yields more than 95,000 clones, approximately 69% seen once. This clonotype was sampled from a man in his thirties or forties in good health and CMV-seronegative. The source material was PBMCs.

The CDR3 DNA sequence: TGTGCCAGCAGCTTAGGCAGGGGGGTGGGGGAGCAGTACTTC. Amino acids: CASSLGRGVGEQYF. V gene TRBV7-2 combines with J gene TRBJ2-7; perhaps TRBD1 as D (7 bases). CDR3 length: 14 residues. Germline values: CDR1 SGHTA, CDR2 FQGNSA. Trimming left V 1 base short and J 7 bases short, with 14 bases between.